These 15 T cell receptor beta chains share one sample of origin, sequenced in a study of T cell clonality in common variable immunodeficiency. Sequencing was performed with immunoSEQ multiplex PCR; in TCRdb, only in-frame clones are kept and a portion is missing. Singletons are absent from the sample, which has roughly 79,000 clones. The sequencing sample was made of peripheral blood mononuclear cells. The receptor set was obtained from a person aged 18 to 70 in good health.

This clone has at least ten counts. The DNA ends 3 residues before the CDR3 does, and the rest of the CDR3 is filled in from the germline J gene. The chain recombines TRBV7-2 with TRBJ2-7; D may be TRBD2 (5 bases). Deletions cut 4 bases from V and 2 bases from J, with 9 bases between. The CDR3 runs 13 residues. Per the germline V gene, CDR1 is SGHTA and CDR2 is FQGNSA. The CDR3 loop reads CASSSFGAYEQYF. The DNA read from the CDR3 is TGTGCCAGCAGCTCCTTCGGGGCCTACGAG.

This clone was counted many times. With the read ending 3 residues before the CDR3 end, the germline J gene is used to fill in that end. This chain uses TRBV7-3 with TRBJ1-6, with D perhaps matching TRBD1 (5 bases). Germline assignment: CDR1 SGHTA and CDR2 FQGTGA. V was trimmed by 2 bases and J by 7 bases, leaving 9 bases between them. CDR3 length: 14 residues. The CDR3 loop is CASSLQGLNSPLHF. Incomplete CDR3 DNA: TGTGCCAGCAGCTTACAGGGCCTAAATTCACCC.

Ten or more counts support this clone. The CDR3 is cut off 3 residues early in the read; its end comes from the germline J gene. This sequence joins TRBV5-4 and TRBJ2-2; 7 bases map to TRBD2. The CDR3 spans 15 residues. After removal of 1 base from V and 7 bases from J, the junction contained 7 bases not matched to a gene. From germline, CDR1 is SGHNT and CDR2 YYREEE (reference sequence). Here the CDR3 reads CASSLRGSRIGELFF. Incomplete CDR3 DNA: TGTGCCAGCAGCTTGCGCGGGAGCAGGATCGGGGAG.

This clone has at least ten counts. CDR3 amino acids: CSASGQGDSKLFF. Partial CDR3 DNA: TGCAGTGCTAGTGGTCAGGGGGACTCAAAA. The chain uses TRBV20-1 and TRBJ1-4, with TRBD1 identical over 7 bases. The read halts 3 residues ahead of the CDR3 end, with the missing end drawn from the germline J gene. Germline V gene lookup returns CDR1 DFQATT and CDR2 SNEGSKA (reference sequence). The V segment lost 3 bases and the J segment 10 bases; nucleotides outside the gene matches: 8. The CDR3 has 13 residues.

This clone was observed many times. Coverage ceases 3 residues before the CDR3 finishes, and the germline J gene fills in the end. This rearrangement joins TRBV6-2 or TRBV6-3 to TRBJ1-1, with D tentatively TRBD1 (5 bases). With 7 bases removed from V and 1 base from J, the gap between germline ends came to 16 bases. Germline loops: CDR1 MNHEY, CDR2 SVGEGT. The CDR3 loop spans 15 amino acids. The CDR3 loop is CASTKRFQGNTEAFF. Partial CDR3 DNA: TGTGCCAGCACCAAACGATTCCAGGGGAACACTGAA.

This clone was seen at least ten times. The CDR3 end falls 3 residues outside the read, so it is completed with the germline J gene. The rearrangement uses TRBV10-1 and TRBJ2-3; the D gene is possibly TRBD1 (6 bases). CDR1 is WNHNN, CDR2 SYGVQD, per germline (reference sequence). Trimming shortened V by 3 bases and J by 6 bases, and 13 bases separated the two germline ends. CDR3 length equals 14 residues. CDR3 residues: CASSDRQGSDTQYF. The CDR3 bases that were read are TGCGCCAGCAGTGACCGGCAGGGGAGTGATACG.

Many counts were recorded for this clone. The read is 3 residues too short to cover the CDR3 end, so that end is filled in from the germline J gene. The chain links TRBV12-3 or TRBV12-4 to TRBJ2-1; D tentatively reads TRBD1 or TRBD2 (7 bases each). The CDR3 is 17 residues long. Trimming shortened V by 3 bases and J by 5 bases, and 20 bases separated the two germline ends. The part of the CDR3 DNA that was read is TGTGCCAGCAGTTTTGGCCAGGGAGGGACAGAGCACAATGAG. It encodes CASSFGQGGTEHNE. The whole CDR3 sequence reads CASSFGQGGTEHNEQFF.

This clone appeared many times. Read sequence stops 3 residues before the CDR3 end, and the germline J gene provides the missing end. V usage is TRBV10-3 and J usage is TRBJ2-1; a possible D gene is TRBD1 (5 bases). The CDR3 runs to 14 residues. V dropped 4 bases and J dropped 0 bases, with 7 bases sitting between them. Germline V lookup: CDR1 ENHRY, CDR2 SYGVKD. CDR3 amino acids: CAISATDSYNEQFF. The sequenced CDR3 bases are TGTGCCATCAGTGCGACAGACTCCTACAATGAG.

The sample holds many counts of this clone. Read data end 3 residues before the CDR3 end; the end is taken from the germline J gene. The chain employs TRBV5-1 and TRBJ2-5; 10 nucleotides align to TRBD1. This CDR3 region has 13 residues. V lost 4 bases and J lost 4; bases outside the gene matches: 1. Germline V gene lookup returns CDR1 SGHRS and CDR2 YFSETQ. CDR3 bases read: TGCGCCAGCAGCGGACAGGGGGGAGAGACC. Translation gives CASSGQGGET. The entire CDR3 sequence reads CASSGQGGETQYF. The full variable domain, with the rest looked up from reference TRBV5-1 and TRBJ2-5, is KAGVTQTPRYLIKTRGQQVTLSCSPISGHRSVSWYQQTPGQGLQFLFEYFSETQRNKGNFPGRFSGRQFSNSRSEMNVSTLELGDSALYLCASSGQGGETQYFGPGTRLLVL.

The sample holds a few counts of this clone. The CDR3 extends 3 residues past the end of the read, so its final part is completed from the germline J gene. The chain carries TRBV10-2 and TRBJ2-5, with D tentatively TRBD2 (5 bases). The CDR3 sequence is 13 residues long. Between the trimmed V and J ends, which lost 6 bases and 2 bases, there was a span of 10 bases. From germline, CDR1 is WSHSY and CDR2 SAAADI. Incomplete CDR3 DNA: TGCGCCAGCAGCAAACGGGGTCAAGAGACC. Encoded protein: CASSKRGQET. The CDR3 in its entirety is CASSKRGQETQYF.

Ten or more counts support this clone. The CDR3 end falls 3 residues outside the read, so it is completed with the germline J gene. The chain recombines TRBV19 with TRBJ2-1; TRBD2 matches 8 bases. Germline V gene data show CDR1 as LNHDA and CDR2 as SQIVND (reference sequence). V lost 4 bases to trimming and J lost 6 bases; unmatched junction nucleotides: 5. There are 14 residues in the CDR3. The covered CDR3 bases are TGTGCCAGTAGTAGCGGGAGGAAAGGCAATGAG. Its protein is CASSSGRKGNE. The entire CDR3 protein reads CASSSGRKGNEQFF.

This clone has a count of ten or more. Read coverage stops 3 residues before the CDR3 terminus; the germline J gene supplies the remainder. The chain links TRBV6-2 or TRBV6-3 to TRBJ2-1, with TRBD2 matching 7 bases. Germline V gene lookup returns CDR1 MNHEY and CDR2 SVGEGT. Trimming cost V 0 bases and J 8 bases; bases outside gene matches: 10. The CDR3 length is 16 residues. Partial CDR3 DNA: TGTGCCAGCAGTTACTCGACGGGGGAGGGCCGGGATGAG. Its translation is CASSYSTGEGRDE. The entire CDR3 reads CASSYSTGEGRDEQFF.

This clone was counted many times. The read halts 3 residues ahead of the CDR3 end, with the missing end drawn from the germline J gene. The genes are TRBV5-5 and TRBJ1-6; D remains ambiguous. Per the germline V gene, CDR1 is SGHKS and CDR2 is YYEKEE (reference sequence). V lost 4 bases and J lost 6, with 11 bases in between. The CDR3 has 14 amino acids. Here the CDR3 reads CASSPTVSNSPLHF. The DNA read from the CDR3 is TGTGCCAGCAGCCCTACGGTCTCTAATTCACCC.

In this sample, this clone turned up many times. The observed sequence ends 3 residues before the CDR3 terminus, with the missing tail filled in from the germline J gene. The gene calls are TRBV30 and TRBJ1-4; 7 nucleotides agree with TRBD1. Germline lookup yields CDR1 GTSNPN and CDR2 SVGIG (reference sequence). J was trimmed by 6 bases and V by 1 base; bases with no gene match: 5. The CDR3 consists of 14 residues. The sequenced part of the CDR3 DNA is TGTGCCTGGAGTGCGAACAGGGGAGATGAAAAA. Its translation is CAWSANRGDEK. From start to end, the CDR3 is CAWSANRGDEKLFF. Together with reference TRBV30 and TRBJ1-4, the CDR3 gives the full variable domain: SQTIHQWPATLVQPVGSPLSLECTVEGTSNPNLYWYRQAAGRGLQLLFYSVGIGQISSEVPQNLSASRPQDRQFILSSKKLLLSDSGFYLCAWSANRGDEKLFFGSGTQLSVL.

This clone has a count of ten or more. The DNA ends 3 residues before the CDR3 does, and the rest of the CDR3 is filled in from the germline J gene. This sample includes further DNA sequences coding for the same CDR3. V gene TRBV19 combines with J gene TRBJ2-2; 7 positions agree with TRBD2. This CDR3 contains 15 residues. The ends lost 3 bases at V and 5 bases at J; junction bases unmatched: 6. Germline-derived CDR1 and CDR2 are LNHDA and SQIVND (reference sequence). The CDR3 here is CASSIRQGGTGELFF. Partial CDR3 DNA: TGTGCCAGTAGTATCAGGCAGGGAGGGACCGGGGAG.